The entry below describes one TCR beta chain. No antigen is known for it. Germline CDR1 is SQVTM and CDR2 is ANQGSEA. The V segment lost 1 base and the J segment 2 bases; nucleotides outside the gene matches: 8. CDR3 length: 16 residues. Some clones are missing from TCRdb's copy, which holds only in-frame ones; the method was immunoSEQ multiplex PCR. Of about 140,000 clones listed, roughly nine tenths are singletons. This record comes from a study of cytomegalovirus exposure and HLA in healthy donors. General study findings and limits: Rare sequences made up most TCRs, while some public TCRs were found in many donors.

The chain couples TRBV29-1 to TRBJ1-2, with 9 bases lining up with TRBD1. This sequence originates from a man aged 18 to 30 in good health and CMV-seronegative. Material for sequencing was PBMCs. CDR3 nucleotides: TGCAGCGTTGAAGGATGGGACAGGGATTCGAACTATGGCTACACCTTC. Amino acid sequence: CSVEGWDRDSNYGYTF. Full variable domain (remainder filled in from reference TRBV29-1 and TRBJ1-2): SAVISQKPSRDICQRGTSLTIQCQVDSQVTMMFWYRQQPGQSLTLIATANQGSEATYESGFVIDKFPISRPNLTFSTLTVSNMSPEDSSIYLCSVEGWDRDSNYGYTFGSGTRLTVV.